This TCR beta chain appears in the sequencing data of a study of T cells in localized non-small cell lung cancer. The germline V and J ends were trimmed by 5 bases and 0 bases, with 11 bases remaining between them. Germline V CDR1 and CDR2: SGHRS, YFSETQ. There are 15 residues in the CDR3. Repertoires were generated with immunoSEQ multiplex PCR, while TCRdb's copy carries only in-frame clones and drops some. The sample includes roughly 48,000 clones, 60% to 80% of them seen just once. The source is a man between 40 and 70 years old with stage I squamous cell lung carcinoma. The chain links TRBV5-1 to TRBJ1-4; D may be TRBD1 (5 bases). Specimen: peripheral blood, collected before any cancer treatment. DNA of the CDR3: TGCGCCAGCAGTTGGGACGGCACAACTAATGAAAAACTGTTTTTT. Its translation is CASSWDGTTNEKLFF. Complete variable domain (other parts from reference TRBV5-1 and TRBJ1-4): KAGVTQTPRYLIKTRGQQVTLSCSPISGHRSVSWYQQTPGQGLQFLFEYFSETQRNKGNFPGRFSGRQFSNSRSEMNVSTLELGDSALYLCASSWDGTTNEKLFFGSGTQLSVL.